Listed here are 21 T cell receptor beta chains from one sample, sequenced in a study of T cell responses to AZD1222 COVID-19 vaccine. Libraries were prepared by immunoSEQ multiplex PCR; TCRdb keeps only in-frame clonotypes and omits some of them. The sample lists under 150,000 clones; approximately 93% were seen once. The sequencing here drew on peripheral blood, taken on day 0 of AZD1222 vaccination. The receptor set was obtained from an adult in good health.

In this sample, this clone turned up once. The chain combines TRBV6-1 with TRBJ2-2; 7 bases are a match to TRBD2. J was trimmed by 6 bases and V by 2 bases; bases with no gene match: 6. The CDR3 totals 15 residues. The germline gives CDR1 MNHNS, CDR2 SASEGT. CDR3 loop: CASSESPTSAGELFF. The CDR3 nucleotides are TGTGCCAGCAGTGAATCCCCAACTAGCGCCGGGGAGCTGTTTTTT.

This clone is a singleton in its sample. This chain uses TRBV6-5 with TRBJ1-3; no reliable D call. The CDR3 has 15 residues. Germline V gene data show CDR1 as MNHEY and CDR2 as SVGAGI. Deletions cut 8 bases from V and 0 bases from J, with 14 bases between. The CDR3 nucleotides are TGTGCCAGCCGGCCTTCAGCTTACTCTGGAAACACCATATATTTT. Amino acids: CASRPSAYSGNTIYF.

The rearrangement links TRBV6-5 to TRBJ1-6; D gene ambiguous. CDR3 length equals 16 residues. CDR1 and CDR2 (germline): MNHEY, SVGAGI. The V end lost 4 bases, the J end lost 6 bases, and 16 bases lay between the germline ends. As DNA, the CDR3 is TGTGCCAGCAGTTCAACGCTCGGGTTAGTTAATTCACCCCTCCACTTT. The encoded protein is CASSSTLGLVNSPLHF.

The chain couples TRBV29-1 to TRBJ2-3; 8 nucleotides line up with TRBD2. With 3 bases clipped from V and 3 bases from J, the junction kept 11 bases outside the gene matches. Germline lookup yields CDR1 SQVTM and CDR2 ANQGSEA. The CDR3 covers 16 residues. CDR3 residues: CSVDVVSGSGTDTQYF. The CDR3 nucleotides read TGCAGCGTTGACGTTGTGAGCGGGAGTGGTACAGATACGCAGTATTTT.

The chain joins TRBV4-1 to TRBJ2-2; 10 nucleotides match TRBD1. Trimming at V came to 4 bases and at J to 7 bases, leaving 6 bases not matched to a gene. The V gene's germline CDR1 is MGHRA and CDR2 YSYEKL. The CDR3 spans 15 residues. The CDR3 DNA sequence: TGCGCCAGCAGCCGCAGACAGGGGGCGGTCGGGGAGCTGTTTTTT. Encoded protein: CASSRRQGAVGELFF.

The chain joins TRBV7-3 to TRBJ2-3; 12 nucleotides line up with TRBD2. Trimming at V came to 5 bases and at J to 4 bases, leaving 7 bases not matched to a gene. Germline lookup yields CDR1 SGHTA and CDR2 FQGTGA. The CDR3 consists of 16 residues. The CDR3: CASSITSGRPADTQYF. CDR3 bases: TGTGCCAGCAGCATCACTAGCGGGAGGCCCGCAGATACGCAGTATTTT.

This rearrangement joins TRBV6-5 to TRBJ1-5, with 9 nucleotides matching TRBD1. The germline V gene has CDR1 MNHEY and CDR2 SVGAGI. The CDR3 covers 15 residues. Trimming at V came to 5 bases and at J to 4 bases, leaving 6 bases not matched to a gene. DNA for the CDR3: TGTGCCAGCAGTCCCTGGACAGGGGAAAATCAGCCCCAGCATTTT. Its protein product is CASSPWTGENQPQHF.

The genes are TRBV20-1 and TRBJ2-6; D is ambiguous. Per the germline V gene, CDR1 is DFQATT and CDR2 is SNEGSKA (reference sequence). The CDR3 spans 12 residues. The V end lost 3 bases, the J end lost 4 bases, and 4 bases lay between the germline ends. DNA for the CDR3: TGCAGTGCTAGTCCCGGGGCCAACGTCCTGACTTTC. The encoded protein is CSASPGANVLTF.

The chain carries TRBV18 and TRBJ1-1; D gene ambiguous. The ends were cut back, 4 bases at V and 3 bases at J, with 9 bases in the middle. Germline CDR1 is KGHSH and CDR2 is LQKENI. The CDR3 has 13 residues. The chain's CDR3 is CASSLDLDTEAFF. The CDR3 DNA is TGTGCCAGCTCACTTGACTTGGACACTGAAGCTTTCTTT.

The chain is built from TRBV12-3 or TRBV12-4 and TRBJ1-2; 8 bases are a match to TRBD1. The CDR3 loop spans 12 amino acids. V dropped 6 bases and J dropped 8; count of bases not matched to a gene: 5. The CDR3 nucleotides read TGTGCCAGCAGCCGGACAGGGTTCGGCTACACCTTC. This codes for CASSRTGFGYTF.

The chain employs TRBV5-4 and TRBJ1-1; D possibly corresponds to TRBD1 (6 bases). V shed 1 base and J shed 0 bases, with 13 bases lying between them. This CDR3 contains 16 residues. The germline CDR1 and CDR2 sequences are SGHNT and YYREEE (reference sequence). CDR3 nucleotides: TGTGCCAGCAGCTTGCCGGGACAAAACATGAACACTGAAGCTTTCTTT. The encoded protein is CASSLPGQNMNTEAFF.

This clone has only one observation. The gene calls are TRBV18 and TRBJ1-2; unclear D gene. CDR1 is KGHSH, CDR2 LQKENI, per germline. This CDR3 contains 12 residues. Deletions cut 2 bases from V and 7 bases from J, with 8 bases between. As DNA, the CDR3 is TGTGCCAGCTCACCAAAGACAATTGGCTACACCTTC. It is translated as CASSPKTIGYTF.

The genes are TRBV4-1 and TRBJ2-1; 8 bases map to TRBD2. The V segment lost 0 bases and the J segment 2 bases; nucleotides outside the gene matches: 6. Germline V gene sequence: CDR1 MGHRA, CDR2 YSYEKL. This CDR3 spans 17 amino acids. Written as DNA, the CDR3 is TGCGCCAGCAGCCAAGATATGGGCGGGGGGCCCTACAATGAGCAGTTCTTC. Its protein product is CASSQDMGGGPYNEQFF.

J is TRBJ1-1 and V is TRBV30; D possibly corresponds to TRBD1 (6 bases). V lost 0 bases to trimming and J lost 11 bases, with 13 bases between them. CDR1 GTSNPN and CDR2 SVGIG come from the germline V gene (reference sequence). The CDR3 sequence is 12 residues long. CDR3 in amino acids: CAWSVGALSAFF. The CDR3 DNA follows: TGTGCCTGGAGTGTGGGGGCCCTGAGCGCTTTCTTT.

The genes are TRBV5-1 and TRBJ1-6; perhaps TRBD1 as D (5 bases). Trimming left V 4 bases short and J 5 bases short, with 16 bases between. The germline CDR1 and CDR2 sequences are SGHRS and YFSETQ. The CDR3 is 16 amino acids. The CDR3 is CASSRLPPGNNSPLHF. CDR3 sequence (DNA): TGCGCCAGCAGCCGTTTACCTCCAGGGAATAATTCACCCCTCCACTTT.

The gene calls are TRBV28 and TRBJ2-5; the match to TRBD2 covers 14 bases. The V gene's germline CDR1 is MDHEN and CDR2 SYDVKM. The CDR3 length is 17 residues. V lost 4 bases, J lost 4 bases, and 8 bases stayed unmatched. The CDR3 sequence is CASSSPGLAGVGETQYF. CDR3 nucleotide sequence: TGTGCCAGCAGTTCTCCGGGACTAGCGGGAGTAGGAGAGACCCAGTACTTC.

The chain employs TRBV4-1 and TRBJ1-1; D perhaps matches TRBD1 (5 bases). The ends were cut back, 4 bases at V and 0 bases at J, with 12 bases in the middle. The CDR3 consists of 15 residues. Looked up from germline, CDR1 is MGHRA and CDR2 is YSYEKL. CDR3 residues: CASSLVGGLNTEAFF. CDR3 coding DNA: TGCGCCAGCAGCCTTGTGGGGGGTTTGAACACTGAAGCTTTCTTT.

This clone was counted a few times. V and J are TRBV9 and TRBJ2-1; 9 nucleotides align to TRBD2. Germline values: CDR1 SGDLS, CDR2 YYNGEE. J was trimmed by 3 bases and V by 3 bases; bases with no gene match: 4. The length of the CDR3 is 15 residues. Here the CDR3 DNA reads TGTGCCAGCAGCGCTAGCGGGAACCTCTACAATGAGCAGTTCTTC. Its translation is CASSASGNLYNEQFF.

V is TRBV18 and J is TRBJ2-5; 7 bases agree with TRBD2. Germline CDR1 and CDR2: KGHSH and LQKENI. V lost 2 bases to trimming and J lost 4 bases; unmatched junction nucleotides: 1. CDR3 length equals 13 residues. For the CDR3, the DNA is TGTGCCAGCTCACCATCGGGGGGAGAGACCCAGTACTTC. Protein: CASSPSGGETQYF.

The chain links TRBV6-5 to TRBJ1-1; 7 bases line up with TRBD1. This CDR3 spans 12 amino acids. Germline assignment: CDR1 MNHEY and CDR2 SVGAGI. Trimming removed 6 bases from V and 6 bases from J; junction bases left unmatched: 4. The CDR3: CASRDQGAEAFF. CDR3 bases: TGTGCCAGCAGAGATCAGGGGGCTGAAGCTTTCTTT.

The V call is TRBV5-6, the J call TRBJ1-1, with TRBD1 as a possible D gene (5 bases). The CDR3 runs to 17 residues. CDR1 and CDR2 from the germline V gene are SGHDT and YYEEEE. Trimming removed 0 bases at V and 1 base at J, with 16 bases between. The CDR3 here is CASSLVGFGGPNTEAFF. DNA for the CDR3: TGTGCCAGCAGCTTGGTTGGTTTTGGGGGACCGAACACTGAAGCTTTCTTT.